The clone carrying this TCR beta chain was detected only a few times. Antigen unknown. This entry is derived from a study of blood T cells in healthy people across ages. General study findings and limits: Roughly linearly, TCR beta diversity per million T cells fell as age increased. Comparison with aged donors showed that long-lived donors had more naive CD4+ cells and higher diversity. Naive T cell percentage showed a strong correlation with the diversity of TCR beta.

Combining a sample-barcoded 5' primer with a J-beta primer mix, a second PCR ran for roughly 7 to 12 cycles. Every cDNA molecule carried a tag from a template-switch adaptor bearing 12 random nucleotides. TCRdb fed the 5' RACE reads into MiXCR, producing one record per CDR3 protein. This table has approximately 730,000 distinct CDR3 sequences, 53% appearing once. Sequenced: blood. This clonotype originated in an elderly man in good health.

The CDR3 loop reads CASSQEGALGNGYTF. CDR3 coding DNA: TGCGCCAGCAGCCAAGAGGGGGCATTAGGGAATGGCTACACCTTC. This chain uses TRBV4-1 with TRBJ1-2, with a tentative D call TRBD1 (6 bases). V dropped 0 bases and J dropped 6 bases, with 14 bases sitting between them. CDR3 length: 15 residues. Germline assignment: CDR1 MGHRA and CDR2 YSYEKL.